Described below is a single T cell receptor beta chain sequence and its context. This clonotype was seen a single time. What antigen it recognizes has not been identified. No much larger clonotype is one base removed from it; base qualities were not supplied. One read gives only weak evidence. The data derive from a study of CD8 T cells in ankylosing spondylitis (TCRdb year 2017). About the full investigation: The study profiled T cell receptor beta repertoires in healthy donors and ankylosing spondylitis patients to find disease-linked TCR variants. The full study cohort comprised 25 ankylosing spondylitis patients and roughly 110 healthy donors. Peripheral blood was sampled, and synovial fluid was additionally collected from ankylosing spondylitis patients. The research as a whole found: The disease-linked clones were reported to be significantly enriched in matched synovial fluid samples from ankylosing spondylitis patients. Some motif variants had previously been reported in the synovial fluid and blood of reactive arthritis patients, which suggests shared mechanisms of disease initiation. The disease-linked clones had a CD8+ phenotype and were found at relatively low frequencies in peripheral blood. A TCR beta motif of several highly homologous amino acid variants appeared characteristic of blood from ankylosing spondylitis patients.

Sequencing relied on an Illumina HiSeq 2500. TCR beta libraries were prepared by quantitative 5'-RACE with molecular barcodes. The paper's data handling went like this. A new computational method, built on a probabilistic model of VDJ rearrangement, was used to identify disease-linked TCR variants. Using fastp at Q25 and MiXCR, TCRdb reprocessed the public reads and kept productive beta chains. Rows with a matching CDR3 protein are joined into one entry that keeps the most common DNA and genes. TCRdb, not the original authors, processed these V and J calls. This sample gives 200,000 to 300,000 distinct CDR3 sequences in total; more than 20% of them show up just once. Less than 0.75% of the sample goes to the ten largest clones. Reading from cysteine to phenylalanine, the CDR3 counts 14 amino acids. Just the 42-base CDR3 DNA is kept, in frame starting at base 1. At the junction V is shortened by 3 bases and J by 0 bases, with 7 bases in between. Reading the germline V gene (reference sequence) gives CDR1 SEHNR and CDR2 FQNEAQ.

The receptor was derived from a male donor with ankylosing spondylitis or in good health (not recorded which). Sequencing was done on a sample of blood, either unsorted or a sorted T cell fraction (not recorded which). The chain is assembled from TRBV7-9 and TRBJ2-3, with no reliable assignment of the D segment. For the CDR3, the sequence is CASSFALSTDTQYF. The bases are TGTGCCAGCAGCTTCGCACTCAGCACAGATACGCAGTATTTT.